What follows are 14 T cell receptor beta chains derived from one specimen sequenced in a study of shared T cell receptors in the human thymus. The repertoire was sequenced with immunoSEQ multiplex PCR; TCRdb's copy has only in-frame clones and lacks some. This table has 500,000 to 750,000 clones, roughly 90% appearing once. The same specimen was also included in a second study, on human thymus T cells.

Sequencing was done on a sample of thymocytes. The receptors originated from a boy in the first two years of life with a congenital heart defect.

The gene calls are TRBV28 and TRBJ2-1; TRBD2 aligns across 12 bases. This CDR3 has 16 residues. Germline V lookup: CDR1 MDHEN, CDR2 SYDVKM. Losses at the gene ends were 0 bases for V and 9 bases for J; bases not matched to a gene: 6. In nucleotides, the CDR3 is TGTGCCAGCAGTTTATGGGGACTAGCGGGCGGTGGTGAGCAGTTCTTC. It encodes CASSLWGLAGGGEQFF.

The table lists this clone with a count of one. This chain links TRBV27 with TRBJ2-4, with D perhaps matching TRBD2 (6 bases). Germline V CDR1 and CDR2: MNHEY, SMNVEV (reference sequence). Deletions cut 6 bases from V and 1 base from J, with 16 bases between. The CDR3 sequence is 16 residues long. CDR3 protein: CASRSGEDGAKNIQYF. For the CDR3, the DNA is TGTGCCAGCAGGTCGGGGGAGGACGGGGCCAAAAACATTCAGTACTTC.

In its sample, this clone was seen a few times. The CDR3 coding sequence is TGTGCCAGCAGTACCCGGACTTGCAATCAGCCCCAGCATTTT. It encodes CASSTRTCNQPQHF. The chain uses TRBV6-1 and TRBJ1-5; D is undetermined. This CDR3 is 14 amino acids long. The germline V gene encodes CDR1 MNHNS and CDR2 SASEGT. V dropped 5 bases and J dropped 2 bases, with 10 bases sitting between them.

This chain joins TRBV6-1 and TRBJ1-5; 7 bases line up with TRBD1. Germline V gene sequence: CDR1 MNHNS, CDR2 SASEGT. This CDR3 region has 19 residues. The V segment lost 0 bases and the J segment 4 bases; nucleotides outside the gene matches: 15. Here the CDR3 reads CASSEAGPQGFQVNQPQHF. Written as DNA, the CDR3 is TGTGCCAGCAGTGAAGCGGGGCCACAGGGGTTTCAGGTTAATCAGCCCCAGCATTTT.

The V and J genes are TRBV4-1 and TRBJ2-5; 14 bases are shared with TRBD2. This CDR3 region has 20 residues. The germline CDR1 and CDR2 sequences are MGHRA and YSYEKL. V lost 0 bases and J lost 2; bases outside the gene matches: 11. The CDR3 bases are TGCGCCAGCAGCCAAGATCCACGGACTAGCGGGAGGTCAAAACAAGAGACCCAGTACTTC. Protein product: CASSQDPRTSGRSKQETQYF.

Only a few counts were recorded for this clone. The chain employs TRBV5-1 and TRBJ1-2; 10 bases agree with TRBD1. Per the germline V gene, CDR1 is SGHRS and CDR2 is YFSETQ. This CDR3 contains 19 residues. V was pared by 4 bases and J by 4 bases, with 19 bases of the junction left unmatched. The CDR3 reads CASSPGGKGTGAVFYGYTF. Here the CDR3 DNA reads TGCGCCAGCAGCCCGGGGGGTAAAGGGACAGGGGCGGTCTTCTATGGCTACACCTTC.

The chain is built from TRBV7-2 and TRBJ1-5, with D tentatively TRBD1 (5 bases). This CDR3 contains 15 residues. The germline gives CDR1 SGHTA, CDR2 FQGNSA. The germline V and J ends were trimmed by 0 bases and 6 bases, with 12 bases remaining between them. For the CDR3, the DNA is TGTGCCAGCAGCTTAGCTGTCGGGGACTTTCAGCCCCAGCATTTT. Translating it yields CASSLAVGDFQPQHF.

The rearrangement uses TRBV27 and TRBJ2-5; D is unresolved. The V end lost 2 bases, the J end lost 1 base, and 5 bases lay between the germline ends. The CDR3 extends over 13 amino acids. Germline V CDR1 and CDR2: MNHEY, SMNVEV (reference sequence). CDR3 loop: CASSLSPQETQYF. DNA for the CDR3: TGTGCCAGCAGTTTAAGCCCCCAAGAGACCCAGTACTTC.

This clone was observed a few times. The chain joins TRBV6-5 to TRBJ2-1; 9 bases are a match to TRBD1. The germline V gene encodes CDR1 MNHEY and CDR2 SVGAGI. The V and J ends lost 6 bases and 7 bases, in that order; junction bases with no gene match: 7. This CDR3 spans 14 amino acids. The CDR3 DNA reads TGTGCCAGCAGACCCGGACAGGGGATGAATGAGCAGTTCTTC. This encodes CASRPGQGMNEQFF.

This chain joins TRBV7-9 and TRBJ2-5, with 10 bases lining up with TRBD1. The germline CDR1 and CDR2 sequences are SEHNR and FQNEAQ (reference sequence). V dropped 4 bases and J dropped 2; count of bases not matched to a gene: 4. CDR3 length: 15 amino acids. As DNA, the CDR3 is TGTGCCAGCAGCTCCCGGACAGGGGGTCAAGAGACCCAGTACTTC. Amino acids: CASSSRTGGQETQYF. Variable domain in full (rest from reference TRBV7-9 and TRBJ2-5): DTGVSQNPRHKITKRGQNVTFRCDPISEHNRLYWYRQTLGQGPEFLTYFQNEAQLEKSRLLSDRFSAERPKGSFSTLEIQRTEQGDSAMYLCASSSRTGGQETQYFGPGTRLLVL.

The rearrangement uses TRBV18 and TRBJ1-2; 8 bases are a match to TRBD1. Germline CDR1 and CDR2: KGHSH and LQKENI. The CDR3 is 15 residues long. J gave up 5 bases and V 6 bases, and 11 bases lay outside the gene matches. CDR3 sequence reads: CASSPPGQGRYGYTF. The CDR3 DNA sequence: TGTGCCAGCTCGCCCCCCGGACAGGGAAGGTATGGCTACACCTTC.

The rearrangement joins TRBV27 to TRBJ1-3; a weak D match, TRBD1 (6 bases). The CDR3 is made up of 13 amino acids. V gave up 5 bases and J gave up 3 bases, with 8 bases separating them. Germline lookup yields CDR1 MNHEY and CDR2 SMNVEV (reference sequence). The CDR3 nucleotides are TGTGCCAGCAGTCCAGGGGTTGGAAACACCATATATTTT. This sequence encodes CASSPGVGNTIYF.

The rearrangement joins TRBV5-1 to TRBJ1-3; D not certain. Trimming left V 0 bases short and J 3 bases short, with 7 bases between. CDR3 length: 14 amino acids. Germline loops: CDR1 SGHRS, CDR2 YFSETQ. The CDR3 DNA follows: TGCGCCAGCAGCTTGGAGGGAGGTGGAAACACCATATATTTT. It is translated as CASSLEGGGNTIYF.

V and J are TRBV30 and TRBJ2-2; TRBD2 matches 9 bases. J was trimmed by 2 bases and V by 4 bases; bases with no gene match: 11. Looked up from germline, CDR1 is GTSNPN and CDR2 is SVGIG (reference sequence). The CDR3 has 17 amino acids. This CDR3 is CAWTIKTSGRNTGELFF. CDR3 sequence (DNA): TGTGCCTGGACCATTAAGACTAGCGGCAGAAACACCGGGGAGCTGTTTTTT.